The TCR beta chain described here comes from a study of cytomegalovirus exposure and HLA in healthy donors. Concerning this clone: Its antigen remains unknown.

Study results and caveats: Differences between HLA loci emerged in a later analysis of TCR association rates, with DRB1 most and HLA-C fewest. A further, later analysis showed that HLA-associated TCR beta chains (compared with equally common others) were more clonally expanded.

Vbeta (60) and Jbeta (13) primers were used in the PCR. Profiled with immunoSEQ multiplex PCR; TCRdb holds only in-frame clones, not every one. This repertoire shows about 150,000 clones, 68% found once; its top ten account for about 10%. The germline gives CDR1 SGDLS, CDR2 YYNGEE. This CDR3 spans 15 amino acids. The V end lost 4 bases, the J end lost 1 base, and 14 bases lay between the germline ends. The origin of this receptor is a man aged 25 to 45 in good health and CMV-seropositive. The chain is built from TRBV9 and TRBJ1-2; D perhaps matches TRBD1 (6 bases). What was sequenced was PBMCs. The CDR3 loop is CASSPRDTFNYGYTF. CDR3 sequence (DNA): TGTGCCAGCAGCCCCAGGGACACGTTTAACTATGGCTACACCTTC.